Below, one T cell receptor (beta chain) is given with its context. This sample stems from a study of blood T cell repertoires in COVID-19. Study details: Sample material is recorded as cDNA or gDNA derived from T cells, B-cell-depleted T cells, or PBMCs.

The germline V gene encodes CDR1 WSHSY and CDR2 SAAADI. The CDR3 totals 16 residues. V shed 7 bases, J shed 5 bases, and the junction held 8 bases outside the gene matches. Study processing details: For nucleated cells, counts were estimated from reference gene primer amplification. Some clones are missing from TCRdb's copy, which holds only in-frame ones; the method was immunoSEQ multiplex PCR. The V and J calls and clone size were taken over from that table, and D and trimming were inferred from the DNA. This table has about 340,000 clones, 80% to 95% appearing once. The cohort comprised adults aged roughly 18 to 95 years residing in under 25 US areas. Before being deemed recovered, Cohort 3 donors had two negative PCRs, clearance, or symptom resolution.

This receptor was taken from a young woman who had recovered from COVID-19. The chain has TRBV10-2 and TRBJ2-3, with TRBD2 matching over 14 bases. Sequenced sample: PBMCs or T cells enriched from blood (not recorded which). CDR3 residues: CASTGTSGSMGDTQYF. The DNA of the CDR3 is TGCGCCAGCACAGGGACTAGCGGGAGTATGGGAGATACGCAGTATTTT.